This TCR beta chain was retrieved from a study of beta chain features in type 1 diabetes. Study-level points and caveats: Reads derived from cDNA could over-represent cells showing high TCR expression. PCR could preferentially amplify shorter templates, alike in patients and controls. Healthy donors had naive, central memory and Treg TCRB repertoires that appeared less similar than those seen among patients.

Of the isolated RNA, all was reverse transcribed, and so the sequenced material was expressed TCRB transcripts. Clones were read by immunoSEQ multiplex PCR, and TCRdb kept only the in-frame ones, dropping some. Of 850,000 to 900,000 clones listed, roughly a sixth are singletons. Details on this clone: Its matching antigen is unknown.

The V end lost 5 bases, the J end lost 5 bases, and 16 bases lay between the germline ends. The CDR3 extends over 14 amino acids. Germline loops: CDR1 SGHDT, CDR2 YYEEEE. The V gene is TRBV5-6, the J gene TRBJ1-2, with D unresolved. Sequenced sample: naive CD4+ T cells from blood. The TCR originated in a woman aged 18-29 years in good health. The CDR3 loop reads CASRLGPTPYGYTF. CDR3 bases: TGTGCCAGCAGACTAGGGCCGACCCCGTATGGCTACACCTTC.